This is a list of T cell receptor beta chains from one sample in a study of T cell changes during pregnancy in multiple sclerosis. TCRdb keeps only in-frame clones here, not all; method: immunoSEQ multiplex PCR. Of under 40,000 clones in the sample, 92% were seen once. The source material was CD4+ T cells from peripheral blood mononuclear cells, sampled in the third trimester of pregnancy. Receptor source: a female donor in good health, enrolled as a control in a pregnancy study. CDR3s include the opening cysteine and the closing phenylalanine or tryptophan. Fields, in order: D gene, clone size, V gene, J gene, CDR3 protein, CDR3 DNA. A D gene is named only where the DNA matches it firmly. The size field is filled for only some rows; it gives once, few, many or a size class.

NA,NA,TRBV4-1,TRBJ2-3,CASSLSGGGWATDTQYF,TGCGCCAGCAGCTTATCAGGAGGTGGGTGGGCCACAGATACGCAGTATTTT
NA,few,TRBV28,TRBJ1-5,CASSLGGSNQPQHF,TGTGCCAGCAGTTTAGGAGGTAGCAATCAGCCCCAGCATTTT
TRBD2,NA,TRBV2,TRBJ2-7,CATMRGVVSYEQYF,TGTGCCACCATGCGGGGGGTGGTCTCCTACGAGCAGTACTTC
TRBD1,few,TRBV7-3,TRBJ2-3,CASSLDRGWTDTQYF,TGTGCCAGCAGCTTGGACAGGGGTTGGACAGATACGCAGTATTTT
TRBD2,once,TRBV28,TRBJ2-7,CASSSTRGGRAKYF,TGTGCCAGCAGCTCCACCCGGGGGGGCCGCGCCAAGTACTTC
NA,few,TRBV15,TRBJ1-1,CATSRETPGVTEAFF,TGTGCCACCAGCAGAGAGACCCCCGGGGTTACTGAAGCTTTCTTT
TRBD1,NA,TRBV7-2,TRBJ1-6,CASSRDRTNSPLHF,TGTGCCAGCAGCCGGGACAGGACTAATTCACCCCTCCACTTT
NA,NA,TRBV5-1,TRBJ2-3,CASSSRGGGGTDTQYF,TGCGCCAGCAGCTCCCGAGGGGGGGGCGGAACAGATACGCAGTATTTT
TRBD1,NA,TRBV6-5,TRBJ1-2,CASSYGTGQGSGGYTF,TGTGCCAGCAGTTACGGGACAGGGCAGGGTTCGGGCGGCTACACCTTC
NA,NA,TRBV14,TRBJ1-1,CASSQAGGLVTFF,TGTGCCAGCAGCCAAGCGGGGGGGCTGGTAACTTTCTTT
TRBD1,NA,TRBV2,TRBJ2-2,CASSLTGSGELFF,TGTGCCAGCAGCCTGACAGGGTCCGGGGAGCTGTTTTTT
TRBD1,NA,TRBV7-6,TRBJ1-4,CASSLVSGGNEKLFF,TGTGCCAGCAGCTTAGTTTCAGGGGGGAATGAAAAACTGTTTTTT
NA,NA,TRBV19,TRBJ1-5,CASSIQGPLGQPQHF,TGTGCCAGTAGTATCCAGGGGCCCTTAGGACAGCCCCAGCATTTT
NA,NA,TRBV4-3,TRBJ1-2,CASSPGTLSYGYTF,TGCGCCAGCAGCCCCGGGACTCTTTCTTATGGCTACACCTTC
TRBD1,once,TRBV7-7,TRBJ2-3,CASSLTGVLDTQYF,TGTGCTAGCAGCCTGACAGGGGTACTGGATACGCAGTATTTT
TRBD1,NA,TRBV5-1,TRBJ1-2,CASSPTPGTVGLGYTF,TGCGCCAGCAGCCCAACCCCCGGGACAGTGGGTCTGGGCTACACCTTC
NA,NA,TRBV19,TRBJ1-5,CASSILPAGIRGGNQPQHF,TGTGCCAGTAGTATCCTCCCGGCGGGCATTCGTGGTGGCAATCAGCCCCAGCATTTT
TRBD1,NA,TRBV2,TRBJ1-4,CAGTGGAATNEKLFF,TGTGCCGGAACAGGGGGCGCAGCAACTAATGAAAAACTGTTTTTT
NA,NA,TRBV7-9,TRBJ2-7,CASSPRWDEQYF,TGTGCCAGCAGCCCGCGGTGGGACGAGCAGTACTTC
NA,once,TRBV10-3,TRBJ1-1,CAIKGEAVGLGAFF,TGTGCCATCAAGGGCGAAGCGGTGGGTTTAGGAGCTTTCTTT
TRBD1,NA,TRBV4-3,TRBJ2-7,CASSPGQGRLGEQYF,TGCGCCAGCAGCCCGGGACAGGGGCGATTGGGCGAGCAGTACTTC
TRBD1,NA,TRBV18,TRBJ2-5,CASSRGTGETQYF,TGTGCCAGCTCACGGGGGACAGGGGAGACCCAGTACTTC
TRBD2,NA,TRBV9,TRBJ2-4,CASSVEASGVGIQYF,TGTGCCAGCAGCGTAGAGGCAAGCGGGGTGGGGATTCAGTACTTC
NA,NA,TRBV19,TRBJ1-1,CASIPRVGNTEAFF,TGTGCCAGTATCCCCCGGGTGGGGAACACTGAAGCTTTCTTT
NA,NA,TRBV5-4,TRBJ2-7,CASSLTSSSLEQYF,TGTGCCAGCAGCTTGACTTCTAGCTCCCTCGAGCAGTACTTC
TRBD1,NA,TRBV2,TRBJ2-4,CATTRAMTGLAAKNIQYF,TGTGCCACCACACGCGCTATGACAGGGCTGGCGGCCAAAAACATTCAGTACTTC
TRBD1,NA,TRBV4-2,TRBJ1-3,CASSPLDRGPTNTIYF,TGTGCCAGCAGCCCCCTTGACAGGGGCCCCACAAACACCATATATTTT
NA,NA,TRBV5-4,TRBJ1-4,CASSLNNNEKLFF,TGTGCCAGCAGCTTGAATAATAATGAAAAACTGTTTTTT
TRBD1,NA,TRBV11-2,TRBJ1-1,CASSIAAPGQGANTEAFF,TGTGCCAGCAGCATTGCCGCCCCGGGACAGGGGGCCAACACTGAAGCTTTCTTT
TRBD1,NA,TRBV5-1,TRBJ1-4,CASSYGQGDEKLFF,TGCGCCAGCAGCTATGGACAGGGGGATGAAAAACTGTTTTTT
TRBD1,NA,TRBV6-5,TRBJ2-1,CASSYSGQGRGGEQFF,TGTGCCAGCAGTTACTCGGGACAGGGACGTGGGGGTGAGCAGTTCTTC
NA,NA,TRBV18,TRBJ1-2,CASSQGEGGGYTF,TGTGCCAGTTCTCAAGGAGAGGGAGGTGGCTACACCTTC
TRBD1,few,TRBV19,TRBJ1-1,CASSIDINRGGAEAFF,TGTGCCAGTAGTATAGACATCAACAGGGGGGGAGCTGAAGCTTTCTTT
NA,NA,TRBV7-9,TRBJ1-5,CASSFAGRGQPQHF,TGTGCCAGCAGCTTTGCCGGCCGGGGTCAGCCCCAGCATTTT
TRBD1,NA,TRBV19,TRBJ1-2,CASGVAGGGDYGYTF,TGTGCCAGTGGAGTCGCAGGGGGCGGGGACTATGGCTACACCTTC
TRBD1,NA,TRBV4-3,TRBJ1-1,CASSEQRGREAFF,TGCGCCAGCAGCGAACAAAGGGGGCGTGAAGCTTTCTTT
TRBD1,NA,TRBV7-2,TRBJ1-5,CASSLERGQGGPQHF,TGTGCCAGCAGCTTAGAAAGGGGACAGGGGGGGCCCCAGCATTTT
NA,NA,TRBV5-1,TRBJ2-7,CASSLAAGAGSYEQYF,TGCGCCAGCAGCTTGGCCGCGGGGGCGGGCTCCTACGAGCAGTACTTC
NA,NA,TRBV19,TRBJ2-7,CASDPGQTSGEQYF,TGTGCCAGTGATCCTGGACAGACTTCGGGGGAGCAGTACTTC
TRBD2,NA,TRBV7-8,TRBJ2-3,CATKRPGLPLGTQYF,TGTGCCACCAAGCGACCGGGACTACCCCTAGGTACGCAGTATTTT
NA,NA,TRBV19,TRBJ1-2,CASSNPAGVDYGYTF,TGTGCCAGTAGTAACCCTGCGGGCGTGGACTATGGCTACACCTTC
TRBD2,NA,TRBV28,TRBJ2-1,CASRWTSGGAGNEQFF,TGTGCCAGCAGGTGGACTAGCGGGGGGGCGGGGAATGAGCAGTTCTTC